This T cell receptor beta chain was observed in a study of cytomegalovirus exposure and HLA in healthy donors. Study-level information: Researchers previously reported finding 90 million to 120 million unique TCR beta sequences from about 179 million T cells. Overall study findings and caveats: The investigators catalogued 150 to 200 TCR beta chains as cytomegalovirus-associated. Through in vitro validation, a few CMV-associated chains were shown to be specific for CMV antigens. In a later analysis, V- and J-gene trimming of beta chains associated with a DCLRE1C missense variant, replicated independently.

The PCR used 60 Vbeta and 13 Jbeta primers. This table comes from immunoSEQ multiplex PCR, and its TCRdb copy is limited to in-frame clones, with some not included. The table records about 190,000 clones, around 86% of them present only once. Regarding this clone: Its antigen remains unidentified.

What was sequenced was PBMCs. The TCR was taken from a woman under 30 in good health and CMV-seronegative.

In nucleotides, the CDR3 is TGTGCCAGTAGCCTATACGGGGCAAGCGGGGCCACAGATACGCAGTATTTT. It yields the protein CASSLYGASGATDTQYF. The J gene is TRBJ2-3, the V gene TRBV19; the match to TRBD2 covers 7 bases. The CDR3 has 17 residues. CDR1 is LNHDA and CDR2 is SQIVND in the germline V gene (reference sequence). J lost 2 bases, V lost 6 bases, and 14 bases had no gene match.